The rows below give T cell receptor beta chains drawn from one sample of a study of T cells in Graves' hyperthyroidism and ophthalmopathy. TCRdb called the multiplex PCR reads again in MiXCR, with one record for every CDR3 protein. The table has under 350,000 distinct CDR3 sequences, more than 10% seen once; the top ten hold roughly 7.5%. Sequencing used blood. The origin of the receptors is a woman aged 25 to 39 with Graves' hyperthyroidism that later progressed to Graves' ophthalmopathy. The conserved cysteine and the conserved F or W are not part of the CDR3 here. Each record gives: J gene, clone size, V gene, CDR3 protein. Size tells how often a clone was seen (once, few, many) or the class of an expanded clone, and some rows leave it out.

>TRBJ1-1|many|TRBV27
ASSFEGMNTEAF
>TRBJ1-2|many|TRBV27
ASSLSPRPPYGGYT
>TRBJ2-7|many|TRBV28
ASSKDRVNEQY
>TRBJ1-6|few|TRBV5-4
ASSLGGVYNSPLH
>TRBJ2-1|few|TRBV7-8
ASSLVGGAVSVNEQF
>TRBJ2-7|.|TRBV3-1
AAREEMTSDYEQY
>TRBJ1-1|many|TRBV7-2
ASSLEEQREAF
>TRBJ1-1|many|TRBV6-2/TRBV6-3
ASSHPTGRNTEAF
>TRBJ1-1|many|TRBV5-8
ASSLKQGRNTEAF
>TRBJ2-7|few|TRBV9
ASSVAGGTGDEQY
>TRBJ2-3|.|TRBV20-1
SAMGGSTDTQY
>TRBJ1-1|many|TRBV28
ASSFAGALNTEAF
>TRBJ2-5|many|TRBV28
ASSPASGHLAETQY
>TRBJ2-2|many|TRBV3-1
ASSPTSTTGELF
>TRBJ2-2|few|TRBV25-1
ASSDLGGSGTGELF
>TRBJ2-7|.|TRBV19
ASSKGHDSYEQY
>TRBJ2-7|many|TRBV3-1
ASSHSQEQY
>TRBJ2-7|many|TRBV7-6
ASSLGSSGIYEQY
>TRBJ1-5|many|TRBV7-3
ASSPSGGEEGNQPQH
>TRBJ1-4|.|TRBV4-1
ASSQESFTAANEKLF
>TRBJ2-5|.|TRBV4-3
ASSQGEAGLRH
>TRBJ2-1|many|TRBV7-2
ASSLDEQF
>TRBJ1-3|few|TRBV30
AWGREGNTIY
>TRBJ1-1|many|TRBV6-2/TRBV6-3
ASSYRRTTRSYTEAF
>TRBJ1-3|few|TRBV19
ASSILGNTIY
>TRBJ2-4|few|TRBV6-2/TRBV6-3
ASSPIDRVGKNIQY
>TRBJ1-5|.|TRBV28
ASSFLDISNQPQH
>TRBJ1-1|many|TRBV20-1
SARDGAMNTEAF
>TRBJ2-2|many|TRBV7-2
ASSLGLTNRRSGELF
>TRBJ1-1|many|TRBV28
ASSTSRTGPNTEAF
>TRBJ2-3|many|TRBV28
ASGRGLSTDTQY
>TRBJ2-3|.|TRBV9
ASSGGRRSTDTQY
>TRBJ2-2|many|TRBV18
ASSKTGDETGELF
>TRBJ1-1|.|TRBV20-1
SARDFGLNTEAF
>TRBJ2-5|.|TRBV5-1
ASSLRGQTGETQY
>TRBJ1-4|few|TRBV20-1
SVPGQVEKLF
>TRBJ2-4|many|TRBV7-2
ASSMEGYIQY
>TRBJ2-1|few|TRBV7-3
ASSWAGAYNEQF
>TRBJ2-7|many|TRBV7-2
ASSLASGYSYEQY
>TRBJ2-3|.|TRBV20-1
SARDPGLAGVADTQY
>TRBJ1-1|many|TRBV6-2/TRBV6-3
ASSYAHGAEAF
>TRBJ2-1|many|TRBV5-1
ASSSDISYNEQF
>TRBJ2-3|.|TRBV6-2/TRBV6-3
ASSTPEAATDTQY
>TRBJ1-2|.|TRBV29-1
SVGWTRYGYT